This T cell receptor beta chain was recorded in a study of graft-versus-host responses after intestinal transplantation. Sequencing used immunoSEQ multiplex PCR; TCRdb keeps in-frame clones, though not all of them. The sample carries over 100,000 clones, 85% to 95% recorded once. The CDR3 extends over 12 amino acids. The germline V gene has CDR1 MNHNS and CDR2 SASEGT. Trimming at V came to 7 bases and at J to 4 bases, leaving 3 bases not matched to a gene. This clone was recorded only once. The antigen is unknown. Other nucleotide sequences from this sample produce the same CDR3. The sequenced sample was unstimulated CD4+ T cells sorted from spleen or lymph node cells, obtained before intestinal transplant. The receptor's source is a human donor who received an intestinal transplant. The genes are TRBV6-1 and TRBJ1-2; TRBD1 matches 7 bases. The CDR3 sequence: CASTRQGYGYTF. In DNA form, the CDR3 reads TGTGCCAGCACTCGACAGGGCTATGGCTACACCTTC.